This passage covers 17 T cell receptor beta chains from one sample sequenced in a study of T cell changes during pregnancy in multiple sclerosis. TCRdb's copy holds only in-frame clones and misses some; the assay was immunoSEQ multiplex PCR. The top ten hold around 5.1% of the sample, which has about 32,000 clones, more than 70% seen once. Sample: CD8+ T cells from peripheral blood mononuclear cells, taken in the first trimester of pregnancy. Every receptor here comes from a female donor with multiple sclerosis, enrolled in a pregnancy study.

The chain carries TRBV4-1 and TRBJ2-5, with D possibly being TRBD2 (6 bases). The germline V gene has CDR1 MGHRA and CDR2 YSYEKL. V lost 4 bases and J lost 5, with 14 bases in between. The CDR3 consists of 14 residues. The CDR3 region is CASSRGGARETQYF. The CDR3 nucleotides are TGCGCCAGCAGCCGCGGCGGGGCTCGGGAGACCCAGTACTTC.

The chain recombines TRBV7-3 with TRBJ2-2; maybe TRBD1 (6 bases). V was clipped by 1 base and J by 1 base, with 10 bases between them. The CDR3 loop spans 16 amino acids. The V gene's germline CDR1 is SGHTA and CDR2 FQGTGA. CDR3 region: CASSLNQGMNTGELFF. CDR3 in DNA: TGTGCCAGCAGCTTAAACCAGGGGATGAACACCGGGGAGCTGTTTTTT. The complete variable domain, with remaining parts taken from reference TRBV7-3 and TRBJ2-2, reads GAGVSQTPSNKVTEKGKYVELRCDPISGHTALYWYRQSLGQGPEFLIYFQGTGAADDSGLPNDRFFAVRPEGSVSTLKIQRTERGDSAVYLCASSLNQGMNTGELFFGEGSRLTVL.

This chain links TRBV29-1 with TRBJ2-5; a weak D match, TRBD2 (6 bases). There are 14 residues in the CDR3. Trimming cost V 3 bases and J 5 bases, with 16 bases left between them. Germline V gives CDR1 SQVTM, CDR2 ANQGSEA. CDR3 nucleotides: TGCAGCGTTGAGTTACGGGGGAAAGCGGAGACCCAGTACTTC. It codes for CSVELRGKAETQYF.

This chain joins TRBV9 and TRBJ2-7, with no clear D. The V gene's germline CDR1 is SGDLS and CDR2 YYNGEE. This CDR3 contains 14 residues. Trimming took off 4 bases at V and 3 bases at J, with 14 bases between the two ends. The CDR3 sequence is CASSPFDLIYEQYF. Here the CDR3 DNA reads TGTGCCAGCAGCCCTTTTGACTTGATCTACGAGCAGTACTTC.

V and J are TRBV10-2 and TRBJ2-7; unclear D gene. V was cut by 3 bases and J by 2 bases, with 8 bases left in between. In germline, CDR1 is WSHSY, CDR2 SAAADI. The CDR3 runs to 13 residues. The CDR3 protein is CASSELRAYEQYF. As DNA, the CDR3 is TGCGCCAGCAGTGAACTCCGAGCCTACGAGCAGTACTTC.

This clone has a single count. The rearrangement joins TRBV10-1 to TRBJ2-3; D may be TRBD2 (5 bases). This CDR3 is built from 13 residues. V dropped 4 bases and J dropped 5 bases, with 10 bases sitting between them. Germline lookup yields CDR1 WNHNN and CDR2 SYGVQD (reference sequence). DNA of the CDR3: TGCGCCAGCAGTGCTCCCGAGGGAGATACGCAGTATTTT. This encodes CASSAPEGDTQYF.

The chain couples TRBV7-9 to TRBJ2-3; TRBD2 aligns across 9 bases. This CDR3 is 17 amino acids long. With 0 bases clipped from V and 6 bases from J, the junction kept 10 bases outside the gene matches. In germline, CDR1 is SEHNR, CDR2 FQNEAQ (reference sequence). CDR3 DNA sequence: TGTGCCAGCAGCTTAGCTCGTCTAGCGGGATGGGGGGATACGCAGTATTTT. Translated, it gives CASSLARLAGWGDTQYF.

In this sample, this clone turned up a few times. V gene TRBV5-6 combines with J gene TRBJ2-1; D not certain. The ends were cut back, 3 bases at V and 4 bases at J, with 5 bases in the middle. The CDR3 covers 12 residues. From germline, CDR1 is SGHDT and CDR2 YYEEEE. The CDR3 nucleotides are TGTGCCAGCAGCTCCGGGTACAATGAGCAGTTCTTC. Translation gives CASSSGYNEQFF.

The chain couples TRBV30 to TRBJ2-7, with a possible D match to TRBD2 (6 bases). The CDR3 runs to 17 residues. Trimming left V 0 bases short and J 0 bases short, with 18 bases between. Germline values: CDR1 GTSNPN, CDR2 SVGIG (reference sequence). The CDR3 nucleotides are TGTGCCTGGAGTGTTGGGCAGGACTATCAAATCTCCTACGAGCAGTACTTC. The encoded protein is CAWSVGQDYQISYEQYF.

The J gene is TRBJ2-7, the V gene TRBV2; 10 bases map to TRBD1. With 7 bases clipped from V and 3 bases from J, the junction kept 9 bases outside the gene matches. This CDR3 is built from 15 residues. Germline V lookup: CDR1 SNHLY, CDR2 FYNNEI. The CDR3 coding sequence is TGTGCCAGCATCTTGGGACAGGGGACCAGCTACGAGCAGTACTTC. The encoded protein is CASILGQGTSYEQYF.

In this sample, this clone is medium-sized (0.01 to 0.1%). This chain uses TRBV6-4 with TRBJ2-1, with a weak D call TRBD2 (5 bases). The V end lost 5 bases, the J end lost 2 bases, and 7 bases lay between the germline ends. Germline-derived CDR1 and CDR2 are MRHNA and SNTAGT. The CDR3 runs 13 residues. In nucleotides, the CDR3 is TGTGCCAGCAGTAGCGGAGCCTACAATGAGCAGTTCTTC. It yields the protein CASSSGAYNEQFF.

The chain uses TRBV27 and TRBJ2-7; 8 nucleotides agree with TRBD2. CDR1 MNHEY and CDR2 SMNVEV come from the germline V gene (reference sequence). The CDR3 has 14 amino acids. The J segment lost 3 bases and the V segment lost 3 bases, leaving 4 bases of the junction unmatched. The CDR3: CASSFGGESYEQYF. CDR3 DNA: TGTGCCAGCAGTTTCGGGGGGGAAAGCTACGAGCAGTACTTC.

This chain joins TRBV29-1 and TRBJ2-3; 11 nucleotides line up with TRBD2. The CDR3 contains 18 residues. Germline lookup yields CDR1 SQVTM and CDR2 ANQGSEA. The ends lost 3 bases at V and 1 base at J; junction bases unmatched: 12. In DNA, the CDR3 is TGCAGCGTTGAGGTTACTACTAGCGGGAGATCTCGCACAGATACGCAGTATTTT. It specifies CSVEVTTSGRSRTDTQYF.

The chain carries TRBV6-1 and TRBJ2-7; a possible D gene is TRBD1 (5 bases). CDR1 and CDR2 from the germline V gene are MNHNS and SASEGT. The CDR3 totals 13 residues. The V end lost 3 bases, the J end lost 2 bases, and 8 bases lay between the germline ends. CDR3 loop: CASSDRVAYEQYF. The CDR3 nucleotides are TGTGCCAGCAGTGACAGGGTAGCCTACGAGCAGTACTTC.

The CDR3 DNA follows: TGTGCCAGCAGCTTAGAGCGGGCCTGGTTCAATGAGCAGTTCTTC. Its translation: CASSLERAWFNEQFF. This chain connects TRBV7-9 to TRBJ2-1, with TRBD2 as a possible D gene (6 bases). This CDR3 comprises 15 residues. V lost 1 base to trimming and J lost 6 bases, with 13 bases between them. CDR1 and CDR2 from the germline V gene are SEHNR and FQNEAQ (reference sequence).

This clone showed up just a few times. V gene TRBV15 combines with J gene TRBJ1-5; D unclear. Germline values: CDR1 LNHNV, CDR2 YYDKDF (reference sequence). The CDR3 runs 13 residues. With 5 bases removed from V and 5 bases from J, the gap between germline ends came to 10 bases. CDR3 sequence (DNA): TGTGCCACCAGCTCCCGTAATCATCAGCCCCAGCATTTT. Translating it yields CATSSRNHQPQHF.

The genes are TRBV6-5 and TRBJ2-4; TRBD1 matches at 9 bases. This CDR3 contains 12 residues. Germline V lookup: CDR1 MNHEY, CDR2 SVGAGI. Trimming cost V 8 bases and J 7 bases; bases outside gene matches: 3. DNA of the CDR3: TGTGCCAGCCGAACAGGGGGCAACATTCAGTACTTC. The encoded protein is CASRTGGNIQYF.